The clone carrying this T cell receptor beta chain came up a few times. What it binds is not known. Blood mononuclear cells were expanded for approximately 3 days using either OKT3 anti-CD3 antibody or CD3/CD28 beads. The data originate from a study of beta chain bispecific antibodies for T cell cancers. Study summary: Jurkat cells expressed TRBV12-3; HPB-ALL cells expressed TRBV5-5. Points from the study as a whole: Most targeted TRBV signal came from the leukemia cell line cells, not normal T cells.

Libraries carried unique molecular identifiers used for clonotype counts. TCRdb redid the calling of the 5' RACE reads with MiXCR, one entry per CDR3 protein. The repertoire consists of tens of thousands of distinct CDR3 sequences, with approximately 2.4% occurring once and the leading ten covering about a third. V lost 7 bases and J lost 9; bases outside the gene matches: 8. The CDR3 consists of 14 residues. The rearrangement joins TRBV12-3 or TRBV12-4 to TRBJ2-1, with 11 bases fitting TRBD2. This sequence was found in a human donor in good health. Some clones in this sample may be carry-over from other donors' samples. The source material was healthy donor T cells cultured with leukemia cells. The CDR3: CASTFSGGAVEQFF. The CDR3 nucleotides are TGTGCCAGCACCTTTAGCGGGGGGGCGGTTGAGCAGTTCTTC.